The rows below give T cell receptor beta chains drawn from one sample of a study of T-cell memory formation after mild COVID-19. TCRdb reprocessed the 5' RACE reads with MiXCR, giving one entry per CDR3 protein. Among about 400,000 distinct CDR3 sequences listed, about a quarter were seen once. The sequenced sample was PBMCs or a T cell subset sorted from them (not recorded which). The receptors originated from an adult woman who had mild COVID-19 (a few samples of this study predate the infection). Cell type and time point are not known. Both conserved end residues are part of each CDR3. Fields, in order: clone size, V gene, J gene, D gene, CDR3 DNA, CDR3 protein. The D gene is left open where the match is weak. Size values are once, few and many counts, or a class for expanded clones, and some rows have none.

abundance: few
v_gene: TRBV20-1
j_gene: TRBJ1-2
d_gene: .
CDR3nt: TGCAGTGCCAGGCGCGGGGGCGACTATGGCTACACCTTC
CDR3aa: CSARRGGDYGYTF

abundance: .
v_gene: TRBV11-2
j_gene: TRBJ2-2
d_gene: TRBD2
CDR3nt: TGTGCCAGCAGCTCGCTAGCGGGGGGGCCTGGGGAGCTGTTTTTT
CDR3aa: CASSSLAGGPGELFF

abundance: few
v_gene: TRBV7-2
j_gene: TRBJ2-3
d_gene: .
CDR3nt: TGTGCCAGCAGCTTAGTGGCCCTGACTAGCACAGATACGCAGTATTTT
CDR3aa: CASSLVALTSTDTQYF

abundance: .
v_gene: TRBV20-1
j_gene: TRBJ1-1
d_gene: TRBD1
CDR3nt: TGCAGTGCTAGAAGCCGGGACAGGGGGTTCTTGGATAACACTGAAGCTTTCTTT
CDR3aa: CSARSRDRGFLDNTEAFF

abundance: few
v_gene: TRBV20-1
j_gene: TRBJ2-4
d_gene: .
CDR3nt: TGCAGTGCTAGAAAGTCGATCGGAACAGGCAACATTCAGTACTTC
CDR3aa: CSARKSIGTGNIQYF

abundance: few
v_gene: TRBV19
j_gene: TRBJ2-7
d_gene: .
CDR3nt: TGTGCCAGTAGTATAGCAGGAGGGGGCGGAGAGCAGTACTTC
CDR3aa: CASSIAGGGGEQYF

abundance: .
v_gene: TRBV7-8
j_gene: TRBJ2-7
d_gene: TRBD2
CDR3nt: TGTGCCACCAGACTAGCGGGAGGGAACGAGCAGTACTTC
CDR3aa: CATRLAGGNEQYF

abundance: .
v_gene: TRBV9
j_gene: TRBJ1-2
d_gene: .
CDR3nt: TGTGCCAGCAGCTCACAGGGTCATGGCTACACCTTC
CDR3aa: CASSSQGHGYTF

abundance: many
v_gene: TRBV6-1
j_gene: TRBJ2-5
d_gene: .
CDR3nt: TGTGCCAGCAGTGAATATGGGGGACAAGAGACCCAGTACTTC
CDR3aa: CASSEYGGQETQYF

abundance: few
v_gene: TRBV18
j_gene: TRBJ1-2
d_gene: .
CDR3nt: TGTGCCAGCTCACCGGACCGGGCCATGTCCTATGGCTACACCTTC
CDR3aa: CASSPDRAMSYGYTF

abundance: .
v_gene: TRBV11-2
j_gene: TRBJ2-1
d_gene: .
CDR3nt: TGTGCCTCCAAGTCGCAGCGGGCCAGTTACAATGAGCAGTTCTTC
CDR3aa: CASKSQRASYNEQFF

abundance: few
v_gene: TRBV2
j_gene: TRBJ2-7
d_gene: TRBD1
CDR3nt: TGTGCCAGCAGTGAGGGCAGGGGGTCCTACGAGCAGTACTTC
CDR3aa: CASSEGRGSYEQYF

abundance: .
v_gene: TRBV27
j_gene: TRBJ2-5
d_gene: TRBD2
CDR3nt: TGTGCCAGCAAACCTAGCTCGTTTCGACTAGCGGGAGGGGAGACCCAGTACTTC
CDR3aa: CASKPSSFRLAGGETQYF

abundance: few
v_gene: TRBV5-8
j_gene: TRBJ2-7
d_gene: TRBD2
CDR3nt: TGTGCCAGCAGTCTCGGACTAGCGGTCGAGAAGGAGCAGTACTTC
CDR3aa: CASSLGLAVEKEQYF